Presented here are 18 T cell receptor beta chains from one specimen sequenced in a study of spatial heterogeneity in lung cancer. Regarding the study as a whole: The study found that expanded intratumoral alpha and beta TCR counts tracked tumor mutation counts.

Via MiXCR, TCRdb re-called the 5' RACE reads, giving one row per CDR3 protein. This table holds several thousand distinct CDR3 sequences, roughly 12% found once. These receptors' targets are unknown. Time point: sample taken at primary tumor resection. The sample here was lung tumor tissue, taken at surgery. The receptors here all came from a male donor with early-stage non-small cell lung cancer.

This clonotype was counted at least ten times. Within a library made for alpha chains, this beta chain is off target, and its count is uninformative. The V call is TRBV19, the J call TRBJ2-3, with 10 bases identical to TRBD1. Per the germline V gene, CDR1 is LNHDA and CDR2 is SQIVND (reference sequence). CDR3 length: 18 amino acids. Trimming cost V 5 bases and J 0 bases; bases outside gene matches: 11. CDR3 residues: CASSPSRDRGFSTDTQYF. Here the CDR3 DNA reads TGTGCCAGTAGTCCAAGCCGGGACAGGGGATTCAGCACAGATACGCAGTATTTT.

This clonotype ranks as medium-sized. The germline gene is not matched at one end of the junction; a read error may be the cause. The size of this beta chain means little, since it is a stray read in a library made for alpha chains. The chain is built from TRBV12-3 or TRBV12-4 and TRBJ2-1; D tentatively reads TRBD1 or TRBD2 (5 bases each). The CDR3 loop spans 12 amino acids. CDR3 sequence reads: CASSFGGNGQFF. Here the CDR3 DNA reads TGTGCCAGCAGTTTTGGGGGTAATGGGCAGTTCTTC.

About this clonotype itself: The library was designed around alpha chains, so this beta chain is a stray read whose abundance carries little weight. This rearrangement joins TRBV3-1 to TRBJ1-2; unclear D gene. The CDR3 has 13 residues. Between the trimmed V and J ends, which lost 4 bases and 2 bases, there was a span of 8 bases. Germline values: CDR1 LGHDT, CDR2 YNNKEL (reference sequence). The CDR3 nucleotides are TGTGCCAGCAGCCGTACTGGAAACTATGGCTACACCTTC. This gives the protein CASSRTGNYGYTF.

This clonotype qualifies as medium-sized. Being off target in a library aimed at alpha chains, this beta chain has a size of little meaning. This chain links TRBV7-2 with TRBJ1-5; D might be TRBD1 (5 bases). The V end lost 1 base, the J end lost 4 bases, and 14 bases lay between the germline ends. Germline CDR1 and CDR2: SGHTA and FQGNSA. This CDR3 has 16 residues. Written as DNA, the CDR3 is TGTGCCAGCAGCTTAGGTCCGACAGAAACAAATCAGCCCCAGCATTTT. Its protein product is CASSLGPTETNQPQHF.

This clonotype was found many times. This beta chain is an unintended read in a library built for alpha chains; its size means little. The CDR3 here is CATSNQDRGINEQYF. The CDR3 DNA follows: TGTGCCACCAGCAACCAGGACAGGGGGATCAACGAGCAGTACTTC. The chain links TRBV15 to TRBJ2-7; 10 bases map to TRBD1. CDR1 is LNHNV, CDR2 YYDKDF, per germline (reference sequence). The trim removed 4 bases at V and 5 bases at J, leaving 8 bases unmatched. This CDR3 is 15 amino acids long.

With respect to this clonotype: The library was designed around alpha chains, so this beta chain is a stray read whose abundance carries little weight. The chain links TRBV7-9 to TRBJ1-4; D is ambiguous. Germline V gives CDR1 SEHNR, CDR2 FQNEAQ (reference sequence). Trimming stripped 5 bases from V and 8 bases from J, with 9 bases between. The CDR3 has 12 residues. CDR3 in DNA: TGTGCCAGCAGCCGGGATGAGGAAAAACTGTTTTTT. As protein: CASSRDEEKLFF.

Note on this clonotype: Being off target in a library aimed at alpha chains, this beta chain has a size of little meaning. This chain connects TRBV7-9 to TRBJ2-2; 8 nucleotides agree with TRBD1. The V segment lost 3 bases and the J segment 4 bases; nucleotides outside the gene matches: 16. The CDR3 loop spans 19 amino acids. CDR1 and CDR2 (germline): SEHNR, FQNEAQ (reference sequence). CDR3 coding DNA: TGTGCCAGCAGCTTGGATACCCGACAGGGGCTCGCGGCCACCGGGGAGCTGTTTTTT. Encoded protein: CASSLDTRQGLAATGELFF.

Judged by abundance, this clonotype is medium-sized (0.01 to 0.1%). This beta chain is a stray sequence in a library constructed for alpha chains; its clone size is not meaningful. J is TRBJ2-5 and V is TRBV7-9; the D gene is possibly TRBD2 (5 bases). Trimming stripped 5 bases from V and 4 bases from J, with 11 bases between. Germline V gives CDR1 SEHNR, CDR2 FQNEAQ (reference sequence). This CDR3 spans 13 amino acids. The CDR3 DNA reads TGTGCCAGCAGCCCCCTAGCTCGAGAGACCCAGTACTTC. This codes for CASSPLARETQYF.

This clonotype rates as medium-sized. This beta chain is a stray read from a library made for alpha chains; its abundance is not meaningful. The genes are TRBV6-5 and TRBJ2-3; TRBD2 agrees at 11 bases. Unmatched junction bases numbered 13, after V lost 6 bases and J lost 14 bases. This CDR3 region has 14 residues. CDR1 and CDR2 from the germline V gene are MNHEY and SVGAGI. CDR3 sequence (DNA): TGTGCCAGCAGCCATGAGCCTAGCGGGGGGCTTTGGTATTTT. This encodes CASSHEPSGGLWYF.

By frequency in the sample, this clonotype is hyperexpanded. A library prepared for alpha chains yielded this beta chain as an off-target read; its size is of little meaning. This chain connects TRBV28 to TRBJ2-1, with TRBD2 matching over 12 bases. The CDR3 length is 17 residues. V lost 5 bases to trimming and J lost 0 bases; unmatched junction nucleotides: 5. The V gene's germline CDR1 is MDHEN and CDR2 SYDVKM. CDR3 DNA sequence: TGTGCCAGCAGTCTCTCGACTAGCGGGAGCTCCTACAATGAGCAGTTCTTC. This codes for CASSLSTSGSSYNEQFF.

This clonotype appeared many times. This beta chain represents an off-target read in a library built for alpha chains; its size is of limited meaning. The rearrangement uses TRBV5-1 and TRBJ2-7; D unresolved. Germline CDR1 is SGHRS and CDR2 is YFSETQ. The germline V and J ends were trimmed by 0 bases and 3 bases, with 13 bases remaining between them. This CDR3 comprises 15 residues. This CDR3 reads CASSLVRAMNYEQYF. Here the CDR3 DNA reads TGCGCCAGCAGCTTGGTCCGGGCCATGAACTACGAGCAGTACTTC. Full variable domain (remainder filled in from reference TRBV5-1 and TRBJ2-7): KAGVTQTPRYLIKTRGQQVTLSCSPISGHRSVSWYQQTPGQGLQFLFEYFSETQRNKGNFPGRFSGRQFSNSRSEMNVSTLELGDSALYLCASSLVRAMNYEQYFGPGTRLTVT.

By share, this clonotype counts as medium-sized. With the library built for alpha chains, this beta chain is off target and its frequency is not meaningful. This CDR3 is CSVEEQGRPEKLFF. In DNA, the CDR3 is TGCAGCGTTGAAGAGCAGGGAAGACCGGAAAAACTGTTTTTT. The chain couples TRBV29-1 to TRBJ1-4, with a possible D match to TRBD1 (5 bases). This CDR3 is built from 14 residues. The germline V gene encodes CDR1 SQVTM and CDR2 ANQGSEA. V was cut by 0 bases and J by 8 bases, with 13 bases left in between.

In the case of this clonotype: This beta chain slipped into a library made for alpha chains as a stray read, so its size is not meaningful. The chain uses TRBV19 and TRBJ2-2; D remains ambiguous. V lost 10 bases and J lost 0, with 9 bases in between. Germline CDR1 LNHDA, CDR2 SQIVND (reference sequence). The CDR3 covers 13 residues. The CDR3 loop is CATANANTGELFF. The CDR3, as DNA: TGTGCCACCGCAAACGCGAACACCGGGGAGCTGTTTTTT.

This clonotype was found many times. This beta chain is a stray sequence in a library constructed for alpha chains; its clone size is not meaningful. The chain couples TRBV7-2 to TRBJ2-2; TRBD2 aligns across 9 bases. V gave up 5 bases and J gave up 5 bases; unmatched junction bases: 6. CDR1 and CDR2 (germline): SGHTA, FQGNSA. This CDR3 spans 15 amino acids. This CDR3 is CASSRVAGETGELFF. The CDR3 nucleotides are TGTGCCAGCAGCCGGGTAGCGGGAGAAACCGGGGAGCTGTTTTTT.

This clonotype rates as medium-sized. This beta chain appears as a stray read in a library generated for alpha chains; its size is not informative. The V and J genes are TRBV11-2 and TRBJ2-1; no reliable D call. CDR1 is SGHAT, CDR2 FQNNGV, per germline. With 2 bases removed from V and 7 bases from J, the gap between germline ends came to 15 bases. The CDR3 spans 15 residues. CDR3 region: CASSLSYSLENEQFF. The DNA of the CDR3 is TGTGCCAGCAGCTTATCTTACAGCTTAGAAAATGAGCAGTTCTTC. The full variable domain, rest sourced from reference TRBV11-2 and TRBJ2-1, is EAGVAQSPRYKIIEKRQSVAFWCNPISGHATLYWYQQILGQGPKLLIQFQNNGVVDDSQLPKDRFSAERLKGVDSTLKIQPAKLEDSAVYLCASSLSYSLENEQFFGPGTRLTVL.

Many counts were recorded for this clonotype. Little can be read into the size of this beta chain, an off-target read in a library designed for alpha chains. The genes are TRBV24-1 and TRBJ2-3; 9 positions agree with TRBD2. V lost 4 bases to trimming and J lost 4 bases; unmatched junction nucleotides: 8. Germline lookup yields CDR1 KGHDR and CDR2 SFDVKD. The CDR3 is 16 residues long. CDR3 amino acids: CATSERGGGDADTQYF. Written as DNA, the CDR3 is TGTGCCACCAGTGAGCGGGGGGGAGGGGACGCAGATACGCAGTATTTT.

This clonotype is medium-sized in the sample. Within a library made for alpha chains, this beta chain is off target, and its count is uninformative. J is TRBJ2-5 and V is TRBV5-4, with a possible D match to TRBD2 (5 bases). The CDR3 consists of 14 residues. V was trimmed by 4 bases and J by 7 bases, leaving 17 bases between them. CDR1 is SGHNT and CDR2 is YYREEE in the germline V gene (reference sequence). The CDR3 reads CASSDGGLHATQYF. The CDR3 DNA is TGTGCCAGCAGCGACGGCGGACTGCACGCGACCCAGTACTTC.

This clonotype was observed at least ten times. Little can be read into the size of this beta chain, an off-target read in a library designed for alpha chains. This sequence joins TRBV20-1 and TRBJ2-3; D ambiguous. Germline CDR1 reads DFQATT; CDR2 reads SNEGSKA (reference sequence). V was shortened by 0 bases and J by 1 base, with 5 bases between the two germline ends. The CDR3 sequence is 13 residues long. The CDR3 nucleotides read TGCAGTGCTAGAGATCTCGGCACAGATACGCAGTATTTT. As protein: CSARDLGTDTQYF.